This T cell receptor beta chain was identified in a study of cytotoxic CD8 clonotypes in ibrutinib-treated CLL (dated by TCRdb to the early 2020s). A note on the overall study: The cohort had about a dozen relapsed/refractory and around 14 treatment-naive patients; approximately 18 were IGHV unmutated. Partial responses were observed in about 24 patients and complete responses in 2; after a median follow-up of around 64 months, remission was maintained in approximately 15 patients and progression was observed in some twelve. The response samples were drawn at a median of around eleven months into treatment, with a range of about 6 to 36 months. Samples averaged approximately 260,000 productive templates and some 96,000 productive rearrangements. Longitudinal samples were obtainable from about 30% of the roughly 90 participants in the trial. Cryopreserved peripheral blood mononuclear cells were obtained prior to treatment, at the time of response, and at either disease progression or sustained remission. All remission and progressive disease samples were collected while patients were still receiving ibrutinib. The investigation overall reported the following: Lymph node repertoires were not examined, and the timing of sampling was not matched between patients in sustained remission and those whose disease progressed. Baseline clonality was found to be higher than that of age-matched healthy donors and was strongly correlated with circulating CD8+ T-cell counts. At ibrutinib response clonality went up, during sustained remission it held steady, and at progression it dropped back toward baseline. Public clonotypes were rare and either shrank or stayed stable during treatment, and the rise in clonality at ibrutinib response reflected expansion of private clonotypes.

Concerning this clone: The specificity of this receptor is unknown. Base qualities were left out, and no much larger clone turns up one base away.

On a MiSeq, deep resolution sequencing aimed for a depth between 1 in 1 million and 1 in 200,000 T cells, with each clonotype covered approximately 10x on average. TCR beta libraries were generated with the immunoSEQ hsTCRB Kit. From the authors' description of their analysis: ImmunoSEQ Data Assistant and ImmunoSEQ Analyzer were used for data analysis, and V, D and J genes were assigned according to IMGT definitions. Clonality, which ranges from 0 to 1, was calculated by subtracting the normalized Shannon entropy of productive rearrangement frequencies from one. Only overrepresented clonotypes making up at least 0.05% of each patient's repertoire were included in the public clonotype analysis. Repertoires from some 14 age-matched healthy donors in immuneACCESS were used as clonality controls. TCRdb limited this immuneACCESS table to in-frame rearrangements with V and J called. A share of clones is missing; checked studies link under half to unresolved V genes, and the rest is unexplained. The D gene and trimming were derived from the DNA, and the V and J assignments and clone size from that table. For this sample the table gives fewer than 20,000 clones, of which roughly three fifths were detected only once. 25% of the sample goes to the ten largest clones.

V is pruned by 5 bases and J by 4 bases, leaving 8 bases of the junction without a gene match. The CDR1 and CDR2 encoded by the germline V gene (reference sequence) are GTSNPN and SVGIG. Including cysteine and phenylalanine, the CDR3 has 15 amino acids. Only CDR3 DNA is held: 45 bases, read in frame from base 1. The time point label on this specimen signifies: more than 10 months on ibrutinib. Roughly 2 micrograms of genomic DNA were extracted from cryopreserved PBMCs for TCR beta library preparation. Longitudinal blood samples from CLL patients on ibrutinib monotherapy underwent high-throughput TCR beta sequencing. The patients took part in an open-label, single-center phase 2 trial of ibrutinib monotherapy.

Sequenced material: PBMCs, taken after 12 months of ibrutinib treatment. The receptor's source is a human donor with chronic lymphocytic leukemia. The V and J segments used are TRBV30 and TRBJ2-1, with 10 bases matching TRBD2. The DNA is TGTGCCTGGGAGGCGGGGACTAGCGAGTACAATGAGCAGTTCTTC. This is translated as CAWEAGTSEYNEQFF.